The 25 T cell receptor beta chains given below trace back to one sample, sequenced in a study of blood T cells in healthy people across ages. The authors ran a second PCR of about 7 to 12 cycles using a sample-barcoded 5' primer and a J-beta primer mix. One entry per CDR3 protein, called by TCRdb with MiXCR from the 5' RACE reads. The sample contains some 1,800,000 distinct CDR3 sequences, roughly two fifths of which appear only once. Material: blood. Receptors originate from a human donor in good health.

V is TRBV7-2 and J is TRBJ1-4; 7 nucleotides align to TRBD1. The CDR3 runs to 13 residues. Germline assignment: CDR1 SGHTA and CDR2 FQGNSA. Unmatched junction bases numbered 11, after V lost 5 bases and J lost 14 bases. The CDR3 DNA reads TGTGCCAGCAGCGTACGACAGGGATTAAGGCTGTTTTTT. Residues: CASSVRQGLRLFF.

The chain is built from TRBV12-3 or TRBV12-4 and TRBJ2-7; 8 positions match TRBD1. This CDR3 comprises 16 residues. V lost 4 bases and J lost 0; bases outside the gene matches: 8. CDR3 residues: CASSWRTGISSYEQYF. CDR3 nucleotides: TGTGCCAGCAGTTGGAGGACAGGGATTAGCTCCTACGAGCAGTACTTC.

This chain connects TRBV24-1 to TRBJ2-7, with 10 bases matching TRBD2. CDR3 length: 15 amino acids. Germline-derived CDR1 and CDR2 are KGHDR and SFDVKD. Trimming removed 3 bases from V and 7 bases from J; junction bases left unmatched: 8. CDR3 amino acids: CATSDALAGAREQYF. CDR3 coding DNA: TGTGCCACCAGTGATGCGCTAGCGGGGGCTCGGGAGCAGTACTTC.

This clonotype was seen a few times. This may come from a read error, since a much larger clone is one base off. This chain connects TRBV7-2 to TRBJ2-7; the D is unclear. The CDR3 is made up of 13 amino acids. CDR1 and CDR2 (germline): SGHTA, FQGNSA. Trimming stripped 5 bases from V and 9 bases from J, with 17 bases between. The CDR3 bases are TGTGCCAGCAGCCCTCAAGTTTTGGACGTGCAGTACTTC. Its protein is CASSPQVLDVQYF.

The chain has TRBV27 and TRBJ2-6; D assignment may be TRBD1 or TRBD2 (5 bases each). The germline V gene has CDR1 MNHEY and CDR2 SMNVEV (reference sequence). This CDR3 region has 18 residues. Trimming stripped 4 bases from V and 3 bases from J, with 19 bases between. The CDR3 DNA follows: TGTGCCAGCAGTTCGCGATCAAACGGGGCAGGTGGGGCCAACGTCCTGACTTTC. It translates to CASSSRSNGAGGANVLTF.

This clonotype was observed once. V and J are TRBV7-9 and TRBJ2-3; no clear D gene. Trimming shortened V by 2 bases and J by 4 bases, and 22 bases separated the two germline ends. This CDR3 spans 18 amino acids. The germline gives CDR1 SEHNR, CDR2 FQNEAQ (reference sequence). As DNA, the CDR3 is TGTGCCAGCAGCTTAACGGATGGCAGGTCAATTTGGGCAGATACGCAGTATTTT. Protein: CASSLTDGRSIWADTQYF.

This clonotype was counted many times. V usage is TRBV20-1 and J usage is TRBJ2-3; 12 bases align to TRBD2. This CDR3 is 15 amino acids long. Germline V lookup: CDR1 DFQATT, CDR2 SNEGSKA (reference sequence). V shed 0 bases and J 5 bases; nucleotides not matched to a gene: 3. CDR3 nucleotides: TGCAGTGCTAGAGATCCTAGCGGGGGGGGAGATACGCAGTATTTT. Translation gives CSARDPSGGGDTQYF.

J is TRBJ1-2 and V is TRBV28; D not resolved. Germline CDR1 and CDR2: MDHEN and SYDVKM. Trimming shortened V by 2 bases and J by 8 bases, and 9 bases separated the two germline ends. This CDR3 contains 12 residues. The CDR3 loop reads CASSLDHHGYTF. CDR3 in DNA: TGTGCCAGCAGTTTAGATCACCACGGCTACACCTTC.

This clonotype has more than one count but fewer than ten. DNA of the CDR3: TGTGCCAGCAGCCCCCGGGGGTCGAGGGATTCTGGAAAACTGTTTTTT. Residues: CASSPRGSRDSGKLFF. The genes are TRBV7-2 and TRBJ1-4; a weak D match, TRBD1 (5 bases). The germline V gene has CDR1 SGHTA and CDR2 FQGNSA. V dropped 5 bases and J dropped 10 bases, with 23 bases sitting between them. This CDR3 comprises 16 residues.

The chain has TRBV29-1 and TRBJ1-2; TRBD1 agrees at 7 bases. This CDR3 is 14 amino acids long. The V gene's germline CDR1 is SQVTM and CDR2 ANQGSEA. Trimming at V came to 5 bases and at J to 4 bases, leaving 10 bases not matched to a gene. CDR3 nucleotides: TGCAGCGTTCAGGACAGGCCGGGCGGCTATGGCTACACCTTC. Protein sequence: CSVQDRPGGYGYTF.

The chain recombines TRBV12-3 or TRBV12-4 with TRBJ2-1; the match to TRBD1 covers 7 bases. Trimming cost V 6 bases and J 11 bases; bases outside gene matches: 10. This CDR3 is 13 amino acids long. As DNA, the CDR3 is TGTGCCAGCAGGACCCGGCGAGGGGGCAAGCAGTTCTTC. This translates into CASRTRRGGKQFF.

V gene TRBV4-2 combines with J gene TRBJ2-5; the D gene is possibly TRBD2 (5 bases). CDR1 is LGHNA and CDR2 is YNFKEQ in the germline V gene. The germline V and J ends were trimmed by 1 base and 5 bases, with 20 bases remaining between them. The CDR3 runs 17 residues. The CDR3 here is CASSQAEWRLPGETQYF. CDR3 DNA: TGTGCCAGCAGCCAAGCGGAGTGGAGGCTCCCGGGGGAGACCCAGTACTTC.

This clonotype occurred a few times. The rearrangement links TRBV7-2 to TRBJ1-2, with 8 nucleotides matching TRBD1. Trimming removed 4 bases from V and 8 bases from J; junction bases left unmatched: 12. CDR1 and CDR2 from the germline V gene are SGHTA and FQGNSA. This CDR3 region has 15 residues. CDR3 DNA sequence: TGTGCCAGCAGCTCGAGGGCGCAGGGGGCGGAGGGCTACACCTTC. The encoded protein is CASSSRAQGAEGYTF.

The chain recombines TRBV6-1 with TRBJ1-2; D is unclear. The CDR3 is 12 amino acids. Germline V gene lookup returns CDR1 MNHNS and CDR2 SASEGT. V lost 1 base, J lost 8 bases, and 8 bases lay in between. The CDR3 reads CASSEGGGGYTF. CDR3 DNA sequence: TGTGCCAGCAGTGAAGGCGGAGGCGGCTACACCTTC.

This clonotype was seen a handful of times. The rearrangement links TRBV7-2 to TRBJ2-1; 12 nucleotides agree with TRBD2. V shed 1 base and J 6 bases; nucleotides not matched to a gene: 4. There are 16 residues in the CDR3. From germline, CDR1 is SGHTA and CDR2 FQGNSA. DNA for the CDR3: TGTGCCAGCAGCTTAGTAGCTAGCGGGGGGGCCAATGAGCAGTTCTTC. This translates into CASSLVASGGANEQFF.

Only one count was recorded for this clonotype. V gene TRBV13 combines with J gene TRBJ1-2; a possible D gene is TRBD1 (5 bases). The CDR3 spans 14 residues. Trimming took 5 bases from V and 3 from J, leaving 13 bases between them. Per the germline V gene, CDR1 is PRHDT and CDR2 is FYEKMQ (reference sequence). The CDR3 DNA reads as TGTGCCAGCAGCCGCGGGGGGGAGGACTATGGCTACACCTTC. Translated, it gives CASSRGGEDYGYTF.

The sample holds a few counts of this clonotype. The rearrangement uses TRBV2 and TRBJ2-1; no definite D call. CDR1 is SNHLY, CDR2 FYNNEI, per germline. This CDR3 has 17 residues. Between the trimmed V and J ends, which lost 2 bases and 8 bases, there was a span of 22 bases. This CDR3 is CASSESGRGKVAYEQFF. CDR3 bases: TGTGCCAGCAGTGAAAGTGGTAGAGGCAAAGTCGCGTATGAGCAGTTCTTC.

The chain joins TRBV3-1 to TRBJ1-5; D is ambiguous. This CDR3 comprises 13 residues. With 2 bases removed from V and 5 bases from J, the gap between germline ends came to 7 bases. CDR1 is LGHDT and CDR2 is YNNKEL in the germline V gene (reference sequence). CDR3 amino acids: CASSQLGDQPQHF. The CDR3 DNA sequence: TGTGCCAGCAGCCAACTCGGAGATCAGCCCCAGCATTTT.

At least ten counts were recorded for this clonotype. Here the CDR3 DNA reads TGTGCCAGCAGGGGTGGGGGGGGCTCCTACAATGAGCAGTTCTTC. Protein product: CASRGGGGSYNEQFF. The V call is TRBV28, the J call TRBJ2-1; TRBD2 matches 7 bases. CDR1 MDHEN and CDR2 SYDVKM come from the germline V gene. The CDR3 is 15 residues long. Unmatched junction bases numbered 5, after V lost 6 bases and J lost 0 bases.

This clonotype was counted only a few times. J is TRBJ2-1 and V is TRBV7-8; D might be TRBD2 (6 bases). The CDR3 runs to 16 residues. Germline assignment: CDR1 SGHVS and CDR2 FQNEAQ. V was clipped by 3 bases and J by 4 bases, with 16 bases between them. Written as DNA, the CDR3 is TGTGCCAGCAGCTTCCTCCGGGGGTCGATTTACAATGAGCAGTTCTTC. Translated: CASSFLRGSIYNEQFF.

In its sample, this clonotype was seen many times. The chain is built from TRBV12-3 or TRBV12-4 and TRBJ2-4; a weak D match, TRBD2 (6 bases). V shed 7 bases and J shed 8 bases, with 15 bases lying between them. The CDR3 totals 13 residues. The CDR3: CASTPEGADIQYF. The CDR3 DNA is TGTGCCAGCACGCCGGAGGGTGCGGACATTCAGTACTTC.

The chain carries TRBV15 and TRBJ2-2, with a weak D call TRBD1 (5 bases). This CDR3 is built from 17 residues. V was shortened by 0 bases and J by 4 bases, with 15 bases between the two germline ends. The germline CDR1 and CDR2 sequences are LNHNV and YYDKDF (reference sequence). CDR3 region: CATSREIMLGATGELFF. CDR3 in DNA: TGTGCCACCAGCAGAGAGATCATGTTAGGGGCCACCGGGGAGCTGTTTTTT.

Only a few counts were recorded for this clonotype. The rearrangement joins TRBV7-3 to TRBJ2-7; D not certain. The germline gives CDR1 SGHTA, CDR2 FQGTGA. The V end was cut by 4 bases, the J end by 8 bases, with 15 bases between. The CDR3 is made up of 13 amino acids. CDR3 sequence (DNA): TGTGCCAGCAGCTCCGAGGCCTCACGGAAGCAGTACTTC. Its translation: CASSSEASRKQYF. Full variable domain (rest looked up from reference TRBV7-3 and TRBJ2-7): GAGVSQTPSNKVTEKGKYVELRCDPISGHTALYWYRQSLGQGPEFLIYFQGTGAADDSGLPNDRFFAVRPEGSVSTLKIQRTERGDSAVYLCASSSEASRKQYFGPGTRLTVT.

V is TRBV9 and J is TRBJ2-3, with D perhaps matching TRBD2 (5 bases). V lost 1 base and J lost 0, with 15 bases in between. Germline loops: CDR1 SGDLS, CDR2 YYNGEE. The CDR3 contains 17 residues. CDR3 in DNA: TGTGCCAGCAGCGTAACCCTGAGGACTTCAAGCACAGATACGCAGTATTTT. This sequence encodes CASSVTLRTSSTDTQYF.

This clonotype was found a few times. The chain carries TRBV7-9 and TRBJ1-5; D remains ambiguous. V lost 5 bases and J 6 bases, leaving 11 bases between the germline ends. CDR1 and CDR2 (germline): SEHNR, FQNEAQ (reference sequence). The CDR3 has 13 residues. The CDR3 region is CASSGSTSQPQHF. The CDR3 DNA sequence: TGTGCCAGCAGCGGAAGTACTAGTCAGCCCCAGCATTTT.